These 24 T cell receptor beta chains share one sample of origin, sequenced in a study of blood T cell repertoires in COVID-19. The protocol was immunoSEQ multiplex PCR, while the TCRdb copy is restricted to in-frame clones and leaves out a portion. The sample consists of just over 150,000 clones, 85% of them appearing once. Sequenced material: peripheral blood. All receptors come from a human donor with acute or convalescent COVID-19. The donor label of this sample is uncertain.

This clone has only one observation. V gene TRBV11-3 combines with J gene TRBJ1-2; a weak D match, TRBD1 (6 bases). This CDR3 has 15 residues. Trimming shortened V by 2 bases and J by 2 bases, and 12 bases separated the two germline ends. Germline values: CDR1 SGHNT, CDR2 YENEEA. The CDR3 protein is CASSLRGGGNYGYTF. As DNA, the CDR3 is TGTGCCAGCAGCTTACGGGGAGGGGGAAACTATGGCTACACCTTC.

J is TRBJ2-2 and V is TRBV7-2; perhaps TRBD1 as D (6 bases). V dropped 5 bases and J dropped 13 bases, with 14 bases sitting between them. This CDR3 spans 12 amino acids. Germline loops: CDR1 SGHTA, CDR2 FQGNSA. The CDR3 loop reads CASSQRGTTLFF. In DNA form, the CDR3 reads TGTGCCAGCAGCCAAAGGGGGACAACGCTGTTTTTT. The full variable domain, rest sourced from reference TRBV7-2 and TRBJ2-2, is GAGVSQSPSNKVTEKGKDVELRCDPISGHTALYWYRQSLGQGLEFLIYFQGNSAPDKSGLPSDRFSAERTGGSVSTLTIQRTQQEDSAVYLCASSQRGTTLFFGEGSRLTVL.

The chain links TRBV15 to TRBJ2-1, with 11 bases aligning to TRBD1. Germline values: CDR1 LNHNV, CDR2 YYDKDF (reference sequence). The V gene end was trimmed by 0 bases and the J gene end by 8 bases; junction bases not matched to a gene: 6. CDR3 length: 16 residues. Here the CDR3 reads CATSRDLGQGDDEQFF. CDR3 coding DNA: TGTGCCACCAGCAGAGATCTGGGACAGGGGGACGATGAGCAGTTCTTC.

The gene calls are TRBV7-9 and TRBJ1-3, with no clear D. The CDR3 extends over 16 amino acids. Germline CDR1 is SEHNR and CDR2 is FQNEAQ (reference sequence). Trimming left V 5 bases short and J 0 bases short, with 14 bases between. The CDR3 reads CASSTKAGSSGNTIYF. CDR3 bases: TGTGCCAGCAGCACCAAGGCGGGTAGCTCTGGAAACACCATATATTTT.

The chain carries TRBV3-1 (or the pseudogene TRBV3-2) and TRBJ1-3, with TRBD1 matching 7 bases. Trimming took 4 bases from V and 7 from J; bases not matched to a gene: 13. CDR3 length equals 16 residues. The V gene's germline CDR1 is LGHDT and CDR2 YNNKEL (reference sequence). The chain's CDR3 is CASSPFTGEGWNTIYF. In nucleotides, the CDR3 is TGTGCCAGCAGCCCATTCACAGGGGAAGGTTGGAACACCATATATTTT.

V is TRBV25-1 and J is TRBJ2-2; D is unresolved. The V gene lost 0 bases and the J gene lost 5 bases, with 13 bases spanning the gap. The CDR3 contains 16 residues. CDR1 and CDR2 from the germline V gene are MGHDK and SYGVNS. The DNA for the CDR3 is TGTGCCAGCAGTGAATATTCTCCAGGTTTTACCGGGGAGCTGTTTTTT. Translated, it gives CASSEYSPGFTGELFF.

This chain joins TRBV3-1 (or the pseudogene TRBV3-2) and TRBJ2-7; 10 positions match TRBD2. Germline V gene lookup returns CDR1 LGHDT and CDR2 YNNKEL (reference sequence). The CDR3 is made up of 22 amino acids. J was trimmed by 0 bases and V by 4 bases; bases with no gene match: 24. The CDR3 bases are TGTGCCAGCAGCCCCTATCCTCTGTCACCAGCGGGGGGGCCCTCAAGCTCCTACGAGCAGTACTTC. Translation: CASSPYPLSPAGGPSSSYEQYF.

The gene calls are TRBV4-2 and TRBJ1-3; no clear D. Trimming shortened V by 0 bases and J by 8 bases, and 17 bases separated the two germline ends. This CDR3 region has 16 residues. Germline values: CDR1 LGHNA, CDR2 YNFKEQ. CDR3 residues: CASSQESSGRKDTIYF. The CDR3, as DNA: TGTGCCAGCAGCCAAGAGAGCAGCGGGCGGAAGGACACCATATATTTT.

The rearrangement links TRBV5-8 to TRBJ2-3, with D perhaps TRBD2 (5 bases). Germline V gene lookup returns CDR1 SGHTS and CDR2 YDEGEE. The CDR3 contains 16 residues. V lost 6 bases and J lost 0, with 17 bases in between. CDR3 in amino acids: CASTPSPTGSTDTQYF. DNA of the CDR3: TGTGCCAGCACCCCTTCACCGACGGGGAGCACAGATACGCAGTATTTT.

About this clone: Other DNA sequences of this sample code for an identical CDR3. The chain combines TRBV4-3 with TRBJ1-2; possible D gene TRBD1, 6 bases. The CDR3 contains 13 residues. V lost 4 bases and J lost 2, with 8 bases in between. The germline V gene encodes CDR1 LGHNA and CDR2 YSLEER. CDR3: CASSPTGNYGYTF. CDR3 coding DNA: TGCGCCAGCAGCCCCACAGGGAACTATGGCTACACCTTC.

The chain uses TRBV19 and TRBJ1-4, with TRBD1 identical over 9 bases. CDR3 length: 15 residues. J was trimmed by 7 bases and V by 5 bases; bases with no gene match: 8. Per the germline V gene, CDR1 is LNHDA and CDR2 is SQIVND (reference sequence). CDR3 DNA: TGTGCCAGTAGTTCCATTGACAGGGGGAGTGAAAAACTGTTTTTT. Translated: CASSSIDRGSEKLFF.

This chain uses TRBV12-3 or TRBV12-4 with TRBJ1-3; no reliable D call. The CDR3 contains 13 residues. Trimming cost V 3 bases and J 0 bases, with 3 bases left between them. CDR3 residues: CASSFRSGNTIYF. DNA for the CDR3: TGTGCCAGCAGTTTTCGCTCTGGAAACACCATATATTTT.

The gene calls are TRBV10-2 and TRBJ2-3; 8 nucleotides line up with TRBD2. Germline V gives CDR1 WSHSY, CDR2 SAAADI. CDR3 size: 17 residues. Trimming at V came to 11 bases and at J to 1 base, leaving 17 bases not matched to a gene. The CDR3, as DNA: TGCGCCGTCAGCGGGGGTACGGCGGGGCTCGGCACAGATACGCAGTATTTT. This codes for CAVSGGTAGLGTDTQYF.

The chain links TRBV11-3 to TRBJ1-4; D might be TRBD1 (6 bases). CDR3 size: 16 residues. V was shortened by 1 base and J by 4 bases, with 13 bases between the two germline ends. CDR1 and CDR2 from the germline V gene are SGHNT and YENEEA. CDR3 nucleotide sequence: TGTGCCAGCAGCTTAGGGACCGGGACATATAATGAAAAACTGTTTTTT. Translated: CASSLGTGTYNEKLFF.

The chain employs TRBV19 and TRBJ1-1; TRBD1 might be the D (6 bases). Trimming shortened V by 7 bases and J by 0 bases, and 12 bases separated the two germline ends. This CDR3 is 14 amino acids long. Germline lookup yields CDR1 LNHDA and CDR2 SQIVND (reference sequence). As DNA, the CDR3 is TGTGCCAGTAATCCGGGACACTTGAACACTGAAGCTTTCTTT. Protein sequence: CASNPGHLNTEAFF.

The V call is TRBV6-5, the J call TRBJ2-1; TRBD1 matches at 7 bases. Trimming cost V 8 bases and J 4 bases; bases outside gene matches: 5. The germline V gene encodes CDR1 MNHEY and CDR2 SVGAGI. The CDR3 is 13 residues long. The CDR3: CASERGPYNEQFF. CDR3 DNA sequence: TGTGCCAGCGAGAGGGGGCCTTACAATGAGCAGTTCTTC.

The chain joins TRBV25-1 to TRBJ2-1, with TRBD2 matching 11 bases. Germline CDR1 MGHDK, CDR2 SYGVNS. This CDR3 spans 15 amino acids. V trimming: 4 bases; J trimming: 3 bases; junction bases outside the gene matches: 2. The CDR3 DNA is TGTGCCAGCAGTGCTAGCGGGGGGTACTACAATGAGCAGTTCTTC. As protein: CASSASGGYYNEQFF.

The V gene is TRBV6-5, the J gene TRBJ2-5; TRBD2 matches 10 bases. There are 15 residues in the CDR3. Germline CDR1 MNHEY, CDR2 SVGAGI. Losses at the gene ends were 6 bases for V and 1 base for J; bases not matched to a gene: 5. The CDR3 is CASRNSGGLQETQYF. The CDR3 region has the DNA TGTGCCAGCAGAAATAGCGGGGGGCTCCAAGAGACCCAGTACTTC.

This clone came up once. This chain uses TRBV27 with TRBJ2-3; 11 bases line up with TRBD2. The CDR3 length is 19 residues. The V gene's germline CDR1 is MNHEY and CDR2 SMNVEV (reference sequence). Unmatched junction bases numbered 15, after V lost 4 bases and J lost 3 bases. The CDR3 nucleotides are TGTGCCAGCAGTTCCTACGGGCTAGCGGGGGGTGCGGGGACAGATACGCAGTATTTT. Amino acids: CASSSYGLAGGAGTDTQYF.

This chain uses TRBV3-1 (or the pseudogene TRBV3-2) with TRBJ1-2; D is possibly TRBD1 (6 bases). CDR3 length: 12 amino acids. Germline-derived CDR1 and CDR2 are LGHDT and YNNKEL (reference sequence). The V gene lost 3 bases and the J gene lost 7 bases, with 9 bases spanning the gap. CDR3 region: CASSQGGGGYTF. Written as DNA, the CDR3 is TGTGCCAGCAGCCAGGGAGGGGGTGGCTACACCTTC.

The chain recombines TRBV7-8 with TRBJ2-1; a possible D gene is TRBD1 (7 bases). The CDR3 spans 15 residues. Germline V lookup: CDR1 SGHVS, CDR2 FQNEAQ. V lost 5 bases to trimming and J lost 2 bases, with 13 bases between them. The CDR3, as DNA: TGTGCCAGCAGCCCCCGGAGGGGGCCCTACAATGAGCAGTTCTTC. Translating it yields CASSPRRGPYNEQFF.

A remark on this clone: One end of the junction fails to match germline, which may point to a read error. The V gene is TRBV11-3, the J gene TRBJ1-1, with D maybe TRBD1 (5 bases). From germline, CDR1 is SGHNT and CDR2 YENEEA. This CDR3 has 12 residues. The CDR3 sequence is CARTGGETGAFF. As DNA, the CDR3 is TGTGCCAGGACGGGGGGGGAGACTGGAGCTTTCTTT.

V is TRBV7-6 and J is TRBJ1-2, with 9 nucleotides matching TRBD1. The CDR3 is 19 amino acids. After removal of 6 bases from V and 4 bases from J, the junction contained 21 bases not matched to a gene. The germline gives CDR1 SGHVS, CDR2 FNYEAQ. CDR3 protein: CASSHKSRDREEQSYGYTF. CDR3 nucleotides: TGTGCCAGCAGTCATAAATCAAGGGACAGGGAAGAGCAGAGCTATGGCTACACCTTC. Drawing the rest from reference TRBV7-6 and TRBJ1-2, the complete variable domain is GAGVSQSPRYKVTKRGQDVALRCDPISGHVSLYWYRQALGQGPEFLTYFNYEAQQDKSGLPNDRFSAERPEGSISTLTIQRTEQRDSAMYRCASSHKSRDREEQSYGYTFGSGTRLTVV.

The chain combines TRBV7-2 with TRBJ1-5; no firm D call. From germline, CDR1 is SGHTA and CDR2 FQGNSA. V lost 4 bases to trimming and J lost 3 bases, with 7 bases between them. There are 13 residues in the CDR3. CDR3 loop: CASSYRLNQPQHF. The CDR3 nucleotides read TGTGCCAGCAGCTACCGACTCAATCAGCCCCAGCATTTT.